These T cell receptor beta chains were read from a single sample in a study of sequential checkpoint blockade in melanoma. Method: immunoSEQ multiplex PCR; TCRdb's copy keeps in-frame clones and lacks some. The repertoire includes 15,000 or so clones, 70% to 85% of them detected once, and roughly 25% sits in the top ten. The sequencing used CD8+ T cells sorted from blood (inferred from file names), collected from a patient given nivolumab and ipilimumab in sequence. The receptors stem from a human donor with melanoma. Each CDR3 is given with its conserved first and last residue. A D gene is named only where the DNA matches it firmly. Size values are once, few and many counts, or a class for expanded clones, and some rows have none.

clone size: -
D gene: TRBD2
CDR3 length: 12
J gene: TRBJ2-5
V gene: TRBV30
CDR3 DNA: TGTGCCTGGGTAGGACTAGAGGGGACCCAGTACTTC
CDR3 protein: CAWVGLEGTQYF

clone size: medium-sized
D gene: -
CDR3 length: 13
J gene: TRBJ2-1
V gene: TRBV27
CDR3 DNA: TGTGCCAGCGCGGGACTGACGGCTGATGAGCAGTTCTTC
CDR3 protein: CASAGLTADEQFF

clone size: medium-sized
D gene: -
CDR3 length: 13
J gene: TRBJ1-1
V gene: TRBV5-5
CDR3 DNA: TGTGCCAGCAGACTGGACATGAACACTGAAGCTTTCTTT
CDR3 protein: CASRLDMNTEAFF

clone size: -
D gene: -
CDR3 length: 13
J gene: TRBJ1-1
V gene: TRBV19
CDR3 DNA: TGTGCCAGTAGGGACAGCATGAACACTGAAGCTTTCTTT
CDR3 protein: CASRDSMNTEAFF

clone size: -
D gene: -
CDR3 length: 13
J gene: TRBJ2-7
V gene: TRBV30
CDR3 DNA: TGTGCCTGGAGTGTTGGACATTTGGGCGAGCAGTACTTC
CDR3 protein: CAWSVGHLGEQYF

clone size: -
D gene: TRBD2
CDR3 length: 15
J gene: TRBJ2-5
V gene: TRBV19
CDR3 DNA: TGTGCCAGTAGTATTTCCGGGGGGGCCGTAGAGACCCAGTACTTC
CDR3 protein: CASSISGGAVETQYF

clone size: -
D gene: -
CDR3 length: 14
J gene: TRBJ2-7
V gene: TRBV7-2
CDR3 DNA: TGTGCCAGCAGCTTAGGTGGCAACTCCTACGAGCAGTACTTC
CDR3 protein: CASSLGGNSYEQYF

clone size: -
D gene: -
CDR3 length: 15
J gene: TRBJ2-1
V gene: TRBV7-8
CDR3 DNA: TGTGCCAGCAGCTTGGAGGCGTACGGATACAATGAGCAGTTCTTC
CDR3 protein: CASSLEAYGYNEQFF

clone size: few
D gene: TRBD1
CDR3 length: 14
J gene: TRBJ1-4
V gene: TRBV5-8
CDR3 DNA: TGTGCCAGCAGCCGGGACAGGGGAGGAGAAAAACTGTTTTTT
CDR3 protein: CASSRDRGGEKLFF

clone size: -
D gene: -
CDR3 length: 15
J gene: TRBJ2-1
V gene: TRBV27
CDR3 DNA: TGTGCCAGCAGTTTCGTACGCAGCTCCTACAATGAGCAGTTCTTC
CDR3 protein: CASSFVRSSYNEQFF